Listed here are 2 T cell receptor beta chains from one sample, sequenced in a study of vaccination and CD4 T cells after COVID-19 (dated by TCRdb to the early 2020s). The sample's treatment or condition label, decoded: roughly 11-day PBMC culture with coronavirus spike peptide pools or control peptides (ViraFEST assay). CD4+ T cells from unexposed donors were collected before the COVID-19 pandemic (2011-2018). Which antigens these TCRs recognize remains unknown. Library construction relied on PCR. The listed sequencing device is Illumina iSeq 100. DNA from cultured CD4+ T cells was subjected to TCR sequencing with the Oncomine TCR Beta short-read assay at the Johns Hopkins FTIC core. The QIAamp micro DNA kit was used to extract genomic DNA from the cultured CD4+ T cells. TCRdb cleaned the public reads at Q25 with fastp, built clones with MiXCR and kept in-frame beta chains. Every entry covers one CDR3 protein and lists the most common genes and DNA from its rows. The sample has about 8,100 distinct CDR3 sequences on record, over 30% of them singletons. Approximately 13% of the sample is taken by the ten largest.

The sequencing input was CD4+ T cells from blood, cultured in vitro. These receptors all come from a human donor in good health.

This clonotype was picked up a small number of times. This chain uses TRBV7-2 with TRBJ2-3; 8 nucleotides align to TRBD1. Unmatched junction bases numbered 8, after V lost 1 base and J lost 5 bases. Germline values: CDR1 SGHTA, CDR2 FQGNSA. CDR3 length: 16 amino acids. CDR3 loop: CASSLGGRGPQDTQYF. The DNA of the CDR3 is TGTGCCAGCAGCTTAGGGGGCAGGGGGCCGCAAGATACGCAGTATTTT.

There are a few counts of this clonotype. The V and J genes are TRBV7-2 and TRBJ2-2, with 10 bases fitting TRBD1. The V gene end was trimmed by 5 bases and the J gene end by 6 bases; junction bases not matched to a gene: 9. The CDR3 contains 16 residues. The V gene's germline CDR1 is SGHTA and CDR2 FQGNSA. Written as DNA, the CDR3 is TGTGCCAGCAGCCGGAGGGACAGGGGAAATGCCGGGGAGCTGTTTTTT. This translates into CASSRRDRGNAGELFF.